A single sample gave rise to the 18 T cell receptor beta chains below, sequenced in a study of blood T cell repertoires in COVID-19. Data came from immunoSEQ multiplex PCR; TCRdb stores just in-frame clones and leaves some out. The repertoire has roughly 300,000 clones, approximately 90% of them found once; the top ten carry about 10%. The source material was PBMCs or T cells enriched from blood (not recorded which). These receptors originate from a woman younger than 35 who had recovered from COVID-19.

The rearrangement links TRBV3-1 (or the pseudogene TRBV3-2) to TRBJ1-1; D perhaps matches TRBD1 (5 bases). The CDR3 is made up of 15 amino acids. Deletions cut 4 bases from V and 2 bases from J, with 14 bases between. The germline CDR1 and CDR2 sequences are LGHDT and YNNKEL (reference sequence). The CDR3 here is CASSRRQTHNTEAFF. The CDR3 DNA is TGTGCCAGCAGCCGTCGACAGACACATAACACTGAAGCTTTCTTT.

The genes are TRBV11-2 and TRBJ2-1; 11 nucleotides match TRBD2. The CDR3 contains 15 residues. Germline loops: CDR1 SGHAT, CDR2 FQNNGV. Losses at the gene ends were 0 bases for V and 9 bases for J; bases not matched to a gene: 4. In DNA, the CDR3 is TGTGCCAGCAGCTTAGATAGCGGGGGGGCAGGTGAGCAGTTCTTC. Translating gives CASSLDSGGAGEQFF. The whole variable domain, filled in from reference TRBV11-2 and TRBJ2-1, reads EAGVAQSPRYKIIEKRQSVAFWCNPISGHATLYWYQQILGQGPKLLIQFQNNGVVDDSQLPKDRFSAERLKGVDSTLKIQPAKLEDSAVYLCASSLDSGGAGEQFFGPGTRLTVL.

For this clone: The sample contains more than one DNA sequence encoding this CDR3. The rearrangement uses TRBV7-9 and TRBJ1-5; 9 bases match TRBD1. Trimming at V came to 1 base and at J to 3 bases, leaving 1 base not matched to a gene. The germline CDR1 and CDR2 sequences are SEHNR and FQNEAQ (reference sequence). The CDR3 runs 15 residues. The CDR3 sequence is CASSLGTGANQPQHF. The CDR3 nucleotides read TGTGCCAGCAGCTTAGGGACAGGGGCCAATCAGCCCCAGCATTTT.

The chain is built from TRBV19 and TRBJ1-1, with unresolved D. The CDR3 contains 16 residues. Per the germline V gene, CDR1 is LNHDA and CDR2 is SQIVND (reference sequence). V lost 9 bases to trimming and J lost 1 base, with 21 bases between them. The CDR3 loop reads CASRLGGWAGNTEAFF. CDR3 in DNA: TGTGCCAGCCGCCTCGGAGGTTGGGCTGGGAACACTGAAGCTTTCTTT.

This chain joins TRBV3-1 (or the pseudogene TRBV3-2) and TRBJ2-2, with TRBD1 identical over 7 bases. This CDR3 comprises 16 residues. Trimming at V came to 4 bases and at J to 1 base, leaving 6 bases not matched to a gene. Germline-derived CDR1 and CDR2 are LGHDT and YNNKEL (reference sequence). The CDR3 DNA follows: TGTGCCAGCAGCCCTCGACAGGGCGGGAACACCGGGGAGCTGTTTTTT. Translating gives CASSPRQGGNTGELFF.

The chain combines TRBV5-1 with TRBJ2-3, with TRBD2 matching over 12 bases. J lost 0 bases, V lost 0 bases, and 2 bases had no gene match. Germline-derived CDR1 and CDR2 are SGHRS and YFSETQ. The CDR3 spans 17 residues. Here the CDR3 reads CASSLGTSGISTDTQYF. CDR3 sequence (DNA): TGCGCCAGCAGCTTGGGGACTAGCGGGATTAGCACAGATACGCAGTATTTT. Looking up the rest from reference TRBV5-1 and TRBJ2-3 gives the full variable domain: KAGVTQTPRYLIKTRGQQVTLSCSPISGHRSVSWYQQTPGQGLQFLFEYFSETQRNKGNFPGRFSGRQFSNSRSEMNVSTLELGDSALYLCASSLGTSGISTDTQYFGPGTRLTVL.

The CDR3 DNA is TGTGCCACCCAGGGGATGACAGGGGACTATGGCTACACCTTC. It encodes CATQGMTGDYGYTF. This chain connects TRBV24-1 to TRBJ1-2; 8 positions agree with TRBD1. The V gene's germline CDR1 is KGHDR and CDR2 SFDVKD. V was pared by 9 bases and J by 3 bases, with 8 bases of the junction left unmatched. The CDR3 runs 14 residues.

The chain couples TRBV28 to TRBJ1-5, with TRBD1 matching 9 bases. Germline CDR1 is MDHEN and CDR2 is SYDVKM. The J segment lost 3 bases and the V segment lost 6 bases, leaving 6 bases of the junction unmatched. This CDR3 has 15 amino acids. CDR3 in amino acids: CASSSGTGPNQPQHF. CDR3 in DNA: TGTGCCAGCAGCTCCGGGACAGGGCCCAATCAGCCCCAGCATTTT.

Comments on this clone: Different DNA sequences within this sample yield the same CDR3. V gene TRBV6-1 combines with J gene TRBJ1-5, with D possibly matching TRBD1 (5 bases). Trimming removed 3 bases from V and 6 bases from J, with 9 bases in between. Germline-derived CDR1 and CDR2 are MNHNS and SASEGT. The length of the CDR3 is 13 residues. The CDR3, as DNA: TGTGCCAGCAGTGAGGGGGGTTTTCAGCCCCAGCATTTT. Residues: CASSEGGFQPQHF.

This CDR3 reads CASSPGLAGNNEQFF. The CDR3 DNA is TGTGCCAGCAGCCCCGGACTAGCGGGGAACAATGAGCAGTTCTTC. The V and J genes are TRBV7-3 and TRBJ2-1; 12 bases agree with TRBD2. CDR1 and CDR2 (germline): SGHTA, FQGTGA. Trimming at V came to 5 bases and at J to 5 bases, leaving 4 bases not matched to a gene. This CDR3 comprises 15 residues.

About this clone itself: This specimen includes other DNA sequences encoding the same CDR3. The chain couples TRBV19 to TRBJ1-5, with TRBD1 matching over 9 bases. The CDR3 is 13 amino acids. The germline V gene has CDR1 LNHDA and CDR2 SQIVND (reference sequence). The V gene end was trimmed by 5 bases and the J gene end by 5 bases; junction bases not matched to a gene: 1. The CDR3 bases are TGTGCCAGTAGTCGACAGGGGGATCAGCCCCAGCATTTT. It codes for CASSRQGDQPQHF. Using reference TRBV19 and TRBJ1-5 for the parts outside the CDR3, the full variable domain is DGGITQSPKYLFRKEGQNVTLSCEQNLNHDAMYWYRQDPGQGLRLIYYSQIVNDFQKGDIAEGYSVSREKKESFPLTVTSAQKNPTAFYLCASSRQGDQPQHFGDGTRLSIL.

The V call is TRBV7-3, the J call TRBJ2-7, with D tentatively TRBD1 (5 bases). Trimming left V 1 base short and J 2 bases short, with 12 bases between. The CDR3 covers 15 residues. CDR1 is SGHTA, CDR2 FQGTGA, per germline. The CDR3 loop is CASSLNPGIAYEQYF. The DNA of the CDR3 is TGTGCCAGCAGCTTAAACCCAGGGATCGCCTACGAGCAGTACTTC. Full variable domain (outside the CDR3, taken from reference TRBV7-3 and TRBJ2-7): GAGVSQTPSNKVTEKGKYVELRCDPISGHTALYWYRQSLGQGPEFLIYFQGTGAADDSGLPNDRFFAVRPEGSVSTLKIQRTERGDSAVYLCASSLNPGIAYEQYFGPGTRLTVT.

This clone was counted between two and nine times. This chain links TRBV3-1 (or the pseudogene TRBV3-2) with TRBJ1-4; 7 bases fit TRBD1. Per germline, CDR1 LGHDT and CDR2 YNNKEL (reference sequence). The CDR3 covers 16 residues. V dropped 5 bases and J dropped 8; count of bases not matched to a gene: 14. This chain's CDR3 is CASSDDQTGVFEKLFF. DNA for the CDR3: TGTGCCAGCAGCGACGATCAAACAGGGGTGTTCGAAAAACTGTTTTTT.

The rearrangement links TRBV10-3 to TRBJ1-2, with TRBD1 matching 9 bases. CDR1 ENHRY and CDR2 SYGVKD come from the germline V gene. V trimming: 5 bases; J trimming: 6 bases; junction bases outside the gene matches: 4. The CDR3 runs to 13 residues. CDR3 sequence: CAISQQGADGYTF. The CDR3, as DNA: TGTGCCATCAGTCAACAGGGGGCGGATGGCTACACCTTC.

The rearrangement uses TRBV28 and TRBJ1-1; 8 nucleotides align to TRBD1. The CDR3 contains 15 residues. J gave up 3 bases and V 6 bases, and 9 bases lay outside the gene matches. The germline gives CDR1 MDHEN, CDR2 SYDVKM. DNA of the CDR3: TGTGCCAGCAGCACACTGTTGACAGGGGACACTGAAGCTTTCTTT. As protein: CASSTLLTGDTEAFF.

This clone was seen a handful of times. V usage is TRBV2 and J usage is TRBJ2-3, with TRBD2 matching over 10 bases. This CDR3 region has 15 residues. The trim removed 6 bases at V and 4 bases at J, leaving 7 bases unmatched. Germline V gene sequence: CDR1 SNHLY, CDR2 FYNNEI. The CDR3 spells CASSTGLAAADTQYF. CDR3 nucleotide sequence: TGTGCCAGCAGCACCGGACTAGCGGCGGCAGATACGCAGTATTTT.

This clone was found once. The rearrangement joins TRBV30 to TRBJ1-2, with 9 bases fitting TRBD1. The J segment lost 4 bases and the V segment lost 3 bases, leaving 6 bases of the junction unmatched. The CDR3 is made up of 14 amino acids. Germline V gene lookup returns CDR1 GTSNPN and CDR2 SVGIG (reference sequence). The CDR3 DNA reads TGTGCCTGGAGCGAGGGACAGGGAAGCTATGGCTACACCTTC. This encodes CAWSEGQGSYGYTF. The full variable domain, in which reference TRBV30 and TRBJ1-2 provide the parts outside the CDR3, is SQTIHQWPATLVQPVGSPLSLECTVEGTSNPNLYWYRQAAGRGLQLLFYSVGIGQISSEVPQNLSASRPQDRQFILSSKKLLLSDSGFYLCAWSEGQGSYGYTFGSGTRLTVV.

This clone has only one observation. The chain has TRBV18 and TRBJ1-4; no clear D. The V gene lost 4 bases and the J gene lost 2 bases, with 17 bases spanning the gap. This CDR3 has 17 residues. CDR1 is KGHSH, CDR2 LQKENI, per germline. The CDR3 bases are TGTGCCAGCTCACACAGCCGAGGGATTTGGACTAATGAAAAACTGTTTTTT. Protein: CASSHSRGIWTNEKLFF.